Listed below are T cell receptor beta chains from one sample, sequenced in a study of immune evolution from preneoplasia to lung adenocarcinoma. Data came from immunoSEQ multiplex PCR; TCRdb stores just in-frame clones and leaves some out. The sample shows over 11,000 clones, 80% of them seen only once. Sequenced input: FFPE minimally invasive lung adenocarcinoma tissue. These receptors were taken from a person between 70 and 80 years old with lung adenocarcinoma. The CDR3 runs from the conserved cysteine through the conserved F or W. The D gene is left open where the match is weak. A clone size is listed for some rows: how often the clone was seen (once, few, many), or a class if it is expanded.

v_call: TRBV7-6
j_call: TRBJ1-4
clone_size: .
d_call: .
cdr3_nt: TGTGCCAGCACCCTTAGCGGGAATAATGAAAAACTGTTTTTT
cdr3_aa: CASTLSGNNEKLFF

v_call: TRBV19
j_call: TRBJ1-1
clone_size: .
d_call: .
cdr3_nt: TGTGCCAGTAGTCCATGGGACCAGAACACTGAAGCTTTCTTT
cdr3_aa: CASSPWDQNTEAFF

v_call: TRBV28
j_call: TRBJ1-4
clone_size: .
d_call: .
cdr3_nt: TGTGCCAGCAGTTTGGAGGGGGCTAATGAAAAACTGTTTTTT
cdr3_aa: CASSLEGANEKLFF

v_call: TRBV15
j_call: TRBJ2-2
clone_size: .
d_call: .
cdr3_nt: TGTGCCACCAGCAGAGTATGGGCCGCCGGGGAGCTGTTTTTT
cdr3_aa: CATSRVWAAGELFF

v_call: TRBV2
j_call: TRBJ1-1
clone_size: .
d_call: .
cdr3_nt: TGTGCCAGCAGTGACCGGGGGGTGGCAGAAGCTTTCTTT
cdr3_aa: CASSDRGVAEAFF

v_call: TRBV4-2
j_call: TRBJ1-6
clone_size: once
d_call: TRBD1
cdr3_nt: TGTGCCAGCAGCCTACGACAGGGAGGGGACTCACCCCTCCACTTT
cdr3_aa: CASSLRQGGDSPLHF

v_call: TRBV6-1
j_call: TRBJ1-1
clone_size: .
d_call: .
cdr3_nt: TGTGCCAGCAGTATACCAAGGACTGAAGCTTTCTTT
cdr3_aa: CASSIPRTEAFF

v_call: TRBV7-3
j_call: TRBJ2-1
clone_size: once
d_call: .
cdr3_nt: TGTGCCAGCAGCTTAGTAGGGAGACGATCCTACAATGAGCAGTTCTTC
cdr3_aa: CASSLVGRRSYNEQFF

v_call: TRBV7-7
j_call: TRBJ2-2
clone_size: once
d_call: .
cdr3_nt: TGTGCTAGCAGCCCCATTTCAGGGCCCGGGGAGCTGTTTTTT
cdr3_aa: CASSPISGPGELFF

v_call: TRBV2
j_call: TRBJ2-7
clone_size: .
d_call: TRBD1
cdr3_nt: TGTGCCAGCAAAAGGGACAGCTCCTACGAGCAGTACTTC
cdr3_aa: CASKRDSSYEQYF

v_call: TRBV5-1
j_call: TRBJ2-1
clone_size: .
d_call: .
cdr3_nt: TGCGCCAGCAGCTCCTCGGACAGCTGGCACTACAATGAGCAGTTCTTC
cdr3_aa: CASSSSDSWHYNEQFF

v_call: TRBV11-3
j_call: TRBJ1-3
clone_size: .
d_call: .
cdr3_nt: TGTGCCAGCAGCTTAGGACTCTCAAACACCATATATTTT
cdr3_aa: CASSLGLSNTIYF

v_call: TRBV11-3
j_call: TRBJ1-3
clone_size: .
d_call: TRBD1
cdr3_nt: TGTGCCAGCAGCTTGGAGACAGGGGCCAACTCTGGAAACACCATATATTTT
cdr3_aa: CASSLETGANSGNTIYF

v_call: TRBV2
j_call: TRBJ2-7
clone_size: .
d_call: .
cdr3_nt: TGTGCCAGCAGTCTAAGTTTCCCCTACGAGCAGTACTTC
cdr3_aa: CASSLSFPYEQYF

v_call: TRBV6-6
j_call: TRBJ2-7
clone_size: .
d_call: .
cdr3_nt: TGTGCCAGCAGTATACTCGGGACCCTCAAGGACGAGCAGTACTTC
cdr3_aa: CASSILGTLKDEQYF

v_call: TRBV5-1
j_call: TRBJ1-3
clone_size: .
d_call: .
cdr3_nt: TGCGCCAGCAGCGTGAACACTCCGGGATCTGGAAACACCATATATTTT
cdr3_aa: CASSVNTPGSGNTIYF